Presented here are 15 T cell receptor beta chains from one specimen sequenced in a study of early T cells in non-severe SARS-CoV-2 infection. TCRdb processed the 5' RACE reads anew with MiXCR; each CDR3 protein has one entry. The sample includes about 45,000 distinct CDR3 sequences, 9.5% to 13% of them seen just once. The sample taken for sequencing was whole blood. These receptor sequences come from an adult who was a healthcare worker with PCR-confirmed SARS-CoV-2 infection or an uninfected control (not recorded which).

This clonotype was observed a few times. V gene TRBV29-1 combines with J gene TRBJ1-4, with a possible D match to TRBD1 (6 bases). This CDR3 contains 13 residues. Trimming took off 4 bases at V and 7 bases at J, with 13 bases between the two ends. The germline gives CDR1 SQVTM, CDR2 ANQGSEA. The CDR3: CSVVGGLGEKLFF. The CDR3 nucleotides are TGCAGCGTTGTGGGGGGGCTGGGTGAAAAACTGTTTTTT.

V and J are TRBV11-2 and TRBJ2-1; 13 positions match TRBD2. Per the germline V gene, CDR1 is SGHAT and CDR2 is FQNNGV. CDR3 length: 15 amino acids. V shed 4 bases and J 10 bases; nucleotides not matched to a gene: 7. CDR3 residues: CASSSGLAGAREQFF. The CDR3 DNA reads as TGTGCCAGCAGCTCCGGACTAGCGGGAGCTCGGGAGCAGTTCTTC. The full variable domain, rest sourced from reference TRBV11-2 and TRBJ2-1, is EAGVAQSPRYKIIEKRQSVAFWCNPISGHATLYWYQQILGQGPKLLIQFQNNGVVDDSQLPKDRFSAERLKGVDSTLKIQPAKLEDSAVYLCASSSGLAGAREQFFGPGTRLTVL.

V gene TRBV9 combines with J gene TRBJ2-7; 11 nucleotides match TRBD2. Germline loops: CDR1 SGDLS, CDR2 YYNGEE. The V and J ends lost 4 bases and 2 bases, in that order; junction bases with no gene match: 8. The CDR3 runs to 16 residues. The DNA of the CDR3 is TGTGCCAGCAGCCCCCCGACTAGCGGGGTCACCTACGAGCAGTACTTC. Protein: CASSPPTSGVTYEQYF.

The V gene is TRBV5-6, the J gene TRBJ2-7; the match to TRBD2 covers 8 bases. The CDR3 runs 14 residues. Germline V gene sequence: CDR1 SGHDT, CDR2 YYEEEE. With V trimmed by 2 bases and J by 2 bases, 3 bases remained unmatched. In nucleotides, the CDR3 is TGTGCCAGCAGCTTCACTAGCGGTACCTACGAGCAGTACTTC. Its protein product is CASSFTSGTYEQYF.

This clonotype was seen more than once but under ten times. The V call is TRBV15, the J call TRBJ2-7; D call uncertain. The CDR3 extends over 12 amino acids. V was shortened by 4 bases and J by 4 bases, with 8 bases between the two germline ends. CDR1 and CDR2 from the germline V gene are LNHNV and YYDKDF (reference sequence). The CDR3, as DNA: TGTGCCACCAGCATGTATCCGTACGAGCAGTACTTC. Its translation is CATSMYPYEQYF.

This clonotype was seen ten or more times. The J gene is TRBJ1-2, the V gene TRBV6-6; no reliable D call. Trimming stripped 1 base from V and 0 bases from J, with 9 bases between. CDR1 and CDR2 (germline): MNHNY, SVGAGI (reference sequence). The CDR3 consists of 15 residues. The chain's CDR3 is CASSYLDGANYGYTF. CDR3 nucleotide sequence: TGTGCCAGCAGTTACTTGGACGGAGCTAACTATGGCTACACCTTC.

This chain links TRBV10-3 with TRBJ2-1, with 8 bases fitting TRBD2. Germline-derived CDR1 and CDR2 are ENHRY and SYGVKD. This CDR3 is built from 14 residues. The ends lost 3 bases at V and 8 bases at J; junction bases unmatched: 6. The CDR3 DNA reads as TGTGCCATCAGTGACGGGACTAGTAGCGATGAGCAGTTCTTC. Residues: CAISDGTSSDEQFF.

This clonotype was seen repeatedly, ten times or more. This chain connects TRBV28 to TRBJ2-7; D tentatively fits TRBD1 or TRBD2 (5 bases each). This CDR3 has 13 residues. Germline CDR1 MDHEN, CDR2 SYDVKM. Trimming stripped 3 bases from V and 5 bases from J, with 11 bases between. The CDR3, as DNA: TGTGCCAGCAGTTTCGCAGGGAGAGACGAGCAGTACTTC. It specifies CASSFAGRDEQYF. Filled out from reference TRBV28 and TRBJ2-7, the complete variable domain reads DVKVTQSSRYLVKRTGEKVFLECVQDMDHENMFWYRQDPGLGLRLIYFSYDVKMKEKGDIPEGYSVSREKKERFSLILESASTNQTSMYLCASSFAGRDEQYFGPGTRLTVT.

This clonotype has only a few counts. The chain uses TRBV7-2 and TRBJ2-5, with D perhaps matching TRBD1 (6 bases). Trimming pared 5 bases from V and 6 bases from J, leaving 10 bases between. The CDR3 totals 12 residues. The V gene's germline CDR1 is SGHTA and CDR2 FQGNSA. CDR3 sequence reads: CASSGGSKTQYF. Written as DNA, the CDR3 is TGTGCCAGCAGCGGGGGCTCCAAGACCCAGTACTTC.

This clonotype was detected only a few times. The rearrangement links TRBV24-1 to TRBJ2-1; 8 bases map to TRBD2. Germline CDR1 reads KGHDR; CDR2 reads SFDVKD. The ends lost 4 bases at V and 0 bases at J; junction bases unmatched: 4. This CDR3 contains 16 residues. CDR3 region: CATSEVSGSSYNEQFF. CDR3 DNA sequence: TGTGCCACCAGTGAAGTAAGCGGGAGCTCCTACAATGAGCAGTTCTTC.

This clonotype was detected only a few times. J is TRBJ2-7 and V is TRBV28; 10 nucleotides match TRBD1. Germline V gives CDR1 MDHEN, CDR2 SYDVKM. The CDR3 consists of 16 residues. J lost 6 bases, V lost 5 bases, and 13 bases had no gene match. Here the CDR3 reads CASSPETGGGLIEQYF. In DNA, the CDR3 is TGTGCCAGCAGTCCAGAGACAGGGGGCGGGCTAATCGAGCAGTACTTC.

This clonotype was observed many times. The genes are TRBV29-1 and TRBJ1-3, with D tentatively TRBD1 (5 bases). The CDR3 covers 14 residues. The V end was cut by 6 bases, the J end by 7 bases, with 19 bases between. CDR1 and CDR2 (germline): SQVTM, ANQGSEA. For the CDR3, the DNA is TGCAGCGTGCCCTGGGACGCCGAGGGGAACACCATATATTTT. This codes for CSVPWDAEGNTIYF.

This clonotype was observed at least ten times. The chain joins TRBV7-9 to TRBJ2-1; no clear D. The CDR3 is made up of 15 amino acids. V was clipped by 10 bases and J by 0 bases, with 16 bases between them. Per the germline V gene, CDR1 is SEHNR and CDR2 is FQNEAQ (reference sequence). In nucleotides, the CDR3 is TGTGCCACCCTAAGGACGTCGAGCTCCTACAATGAGCAGTTCTTC. This gives the protein CATLRTSSSYNEQFF. Full variable domain (missing parts from reference TRBV7-9 and TRBJ2-1): DTGVSQNPRHKITKRGQNVTFRCDPISEHNRLYWYRQTLGQGPEFLTYFQNEAQLEKSRLLSDRFSAERPKGSFSTLEIQRTEQGDSAMYLCATLRTSSSYNEQFFGPGTRLTVL.

The V gene is TRBV12-3 or TRBV12-4, the J gene TRBJ2-2, with D perhaps TRBD2 (7 bases). The V end was cut by 7 bases, the J end by 5 bases, with 20 bases between. The CDR3 is 16 amino acids. This CDR3 reads CASTDDRRELTGELFF. The CDR3 coding sequence is TGTGCCAGCACCGACGACAGGCGGGAGTTGACCGGGGAGCTGTTTTTT.

This chain joins TRBV28 and TRBJ2-1; a possible D gene is TRBD2 (5 bases). Germline loops: CDR1 MDHEN, CDR2 SYDVKM. Trimming stripped 5 bases from V and 3 bases from J, with 17 bases between. This CDR3 is 16 amino acids long. DNA of the CDR3: TGTGCCAGCAGTACTAGGGCCTCTAGGGACTACAATGAGCAGTTCTTC. This codes for CASSTRASRDYNEQFF.